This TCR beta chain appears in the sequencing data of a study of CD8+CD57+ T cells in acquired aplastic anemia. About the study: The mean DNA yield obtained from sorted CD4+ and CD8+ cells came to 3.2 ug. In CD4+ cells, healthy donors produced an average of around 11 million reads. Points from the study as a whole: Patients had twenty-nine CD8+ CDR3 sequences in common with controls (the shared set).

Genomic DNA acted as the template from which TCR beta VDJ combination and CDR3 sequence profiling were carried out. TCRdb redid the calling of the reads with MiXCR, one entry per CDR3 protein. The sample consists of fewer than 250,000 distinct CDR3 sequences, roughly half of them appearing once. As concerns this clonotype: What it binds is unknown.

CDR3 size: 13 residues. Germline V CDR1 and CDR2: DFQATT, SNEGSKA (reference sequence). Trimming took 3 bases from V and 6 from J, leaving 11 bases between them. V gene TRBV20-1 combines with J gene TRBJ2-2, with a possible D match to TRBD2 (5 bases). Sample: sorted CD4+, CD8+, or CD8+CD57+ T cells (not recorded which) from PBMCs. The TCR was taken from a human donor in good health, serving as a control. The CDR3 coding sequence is TGCAGTGCTAGGACTAAGGAGGCCGGGGAGCTGTTTTTT. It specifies CSARTKEAGELFF.